A selection of T cell receptor beta chains follows, all from one sample in a study of regulatory T cells in long-lasting Graves disease. In TCRdb, the multiplex PCR reads were re-called with MiXCR into one record per CDR3 protein. The sample includes about 400,000 distinct CDR3 sequences, about 15% of them seen just once. The sample was also linked to a second study, of T cells in Graves' hyperthyroidism and ophthalmopathy.

Sequencing used peripheral blood mononuclear cells (PBMCs), obtained at new diagnosis, from a patient treated with antithyroid drugs. These receptors originate from a woman in her thirties or forties with Graves disease. The CDR3 runs from the conserved cysteine through the conserved F or W. D genes are given only for firm matches. Some rows have no size entry. The others give once, few or many, or a class for an expanded clone.

d_call clone_size j_call v_call cdr3_aa cdr3_nt
NA few TRBJ1-1 TRBV27 CASSPTTGEAFF TGTGCCAGCAGTCCGACGACAGGAGAAGCTTTCTTT
TRBD2 NA TRBJ2-1 TRBV5-1 CASSSRLLAGNYNEQFF TGCGCCAGCAGCTCGCGCCTCCTAGCGGGAAACTACAATGAGCAGTTCTTC
NA many TRBJ2-3 TRBV30 CAWSFSGRPPGDTQYF TGTGCCTGGAGTTTTTCCGGGCGACCCCCCGGCGATACGCAGTATTTT
NA many TRBJ2-1 TRBV11-3 CASSTEEFSYNEQFF TGTGCCAGCAGCACCGAGGAATTCTCCTACAATGAGCAGTTCTTC
NA few TRBJ2-1 TRBV11-3 CASSNSPSIAGQFF TGTGCCAGCAGCAACTCCCCTAGCATTGCAGGGCAGTTCTTC
NA many TRBJ1-1 TRBV7-8 CASSLARRGAEAFF TGTGCCAGCAGCTTAGCGAGACGGGGCGCTGAAGCTTTCTTT
NA many TRBJ1-3 TRBV7-2 CASSWTASGNTIYF TGTGCCAGCAGCTGGACAGCCTCTGGAAACACCATATATTTT
NA many TRBJ2-5 TRBV28 CATQQGGPQETQYF TGTGCCACCCAGCAGGGCGGGCCCCAAGAGACCCAGTACTTC
NA many TRBJ2-2 TRBV28 CASRGGGTANTGELFF TGTGCCAGCAGGGGAGGGGGCACCGCGAACACCGGGGAGCTGTTTTTT
NA few TRBJ1-1 TRBV28 CASSPASLNTEAFF TGTGCCAGCAGTCCTGCGTCTCTGAACACTGAAGCTTTCTTT
TRBD1 many TRBJ1-2 TRBV5-5 CASSTAGTGPYGYTF TGTGCCAGCAGCACTGCCGGGACAGGGCCTTATGGCTACACCTTC
TRBD2 NA TRBJ2-1 TRBV20-1 CSARSWASGYNEQFF TGCAGTGCTAGAAGCTGGGCTAGCGGGTACAATGAGCAGTTCTTC
NA many TRBJ2-5 TRBV29-1 CNVEGSPQETQYF TGCAACGTTGAAGGATCGCCCCAAGAGACCCAGTACTTC
TRBD1 many TRBJ2-2 TRBV11-3 CASSFNRDRGLSGELFF TGTGCCAGCAGCTTCAACCGGGACAGGGGGCTTTCCGGGGAGCTGTTTTTT
NA many TRBJ1-6 TRBV7-8 CASSLGGVGESPLHF TGTGCCAGCAGCTTAGGGGGAGTGGGGGAATCACCCCTCCACTTT
NA NA TRBJ1-1 TRBV20-1 CSAYPPTVEAFF TGCAGTGCCTACCCACCGACAGTTGAAGCTTTCTTT
NA many TRBJ2-1 TRBV3-1 CASSQMQGGYNEQFF TGTGCCAGCAGCCAAATGCAGGGGGGCTACAATGAGCAGTTCTTC
NA many TRBJ1-1 TRBV18 CASSPRALDTEAFF TGTGCCAGCTCCCCTAGGGCGCTGGACACTGAAGCTTTCTTT
NA many TRBJ2-1 TRBV2 CASTTGPLGSDEQFF TGTGCCAGCACAACCGGGCCCCTTGGCAGCGATGAGCAGTTCTTC
TRBD2 many TRBJ2-1 TRBV6-2/TRBV6-3 CASSYWTSRLNEQFF TGTGCCAGCAGTTACTGGACTAGCAGGTTGAATGAGCAGTTCTTC
NA NA TRBJ2-2 TRBV5-1 CASSTWGQTGELFF TGCGCCAGCAGCACCTGGGGGCAGACCGGGGAGCTGTTTTTT
NA NA TRBJ1-1 TRBV19 CASSTFAGRGGLNTEAFF TGTGCCAGTAGTACGTTCGCAGGTAGAGGGGGGCTGAACACTGAAGCTTTCTTT
TRBD1 many TRBJ1-4 TRBV28 CASRQGKLFF TGTGCCAGCAGACAGGGGAAACTGTTTTTT
NA NA TRBJ1-3 TRBV30 CAWMGRTYSGNTIYF TGTGCCTGGATGGGACGGACGTACTCTGGAAACACCATATATTTT
TRBD2 NA TRBJ2-7 TRBV27 CASSFIAGVGEQYF TGTGCCAGCAGTTTTATAGCGGGAGTTGGTGAGCAGTACTTC
TRBD2 many TRBJ2-5 TRBV20-1 CSARDPGLVGRASEETQYF TGCAGTGCTAGAGATCCCGGACTAGTCGGGAGGGCTTCGGAAGAGACCCAGTACTTC
NA few TRBJ1-4 TRBV30 CAWNFKGPSEEKLFF TGTGCCTGGAACTTCAAAGGCCCCTCAGAAGAAAAACTGTTTTTT
NA NA TRBJ2-7 TRBV4-1 CASSQGGGTSFYEQYF TGCGCCAGCAGCCAAGGGGGAGGAACTAGTTTCTACGAGCAGTACTTC
NA NA TRBJ2-1 TRBV9 CASSVEAGMGGEQFF TGTGCCAGCAGCGTAGAGGCGGGGATGGGCGGTGAGCAGTTCTTC
NA NA TRBJ2-2 TRBV24-1 CATGQAGFTGELFF TGTGCCACCGGGCAGGCGGGATTCACCGGGGAGCTGTTTTTT
NA few TRBJ1-5 TRBV20-1 CSAREYRSGNQPQHF TGCAGTGCTCGAGAATACAGGAGTGGCAATCAGCCCCAGCATTTT
NA many TRBJ1-2 TRBV6-5 CASSYSGGYGYTF TGTGCCAGCAGTTACTCAGGAGGCTATGGCTACACCTTC
NA NA TRBJ2-1 TRBV19 CASSIDPRGIVNEQFF TGTGCCAGTAGTATAGATCCCAGGGGCATTGTAAATGAGCAGTTCTTC
NA many TRBJ2-7 TRBV12-3/TRBV12-4 CASSRGPGTQEQYF TGTGCCAGCAGCAGGGGACCTGGGACGCAAGAGCAGTACTTC
TRBD1 many TRBJ2-4 TRBV28 CASSPMSGTGLAKNIQYF TGTGCCAGCAGTCCCATGTCCGGGACAGGACTAGCCAAAAACATTCAGTACTTC
TRBD1 many TRBJ2-7 TRBV7-9 CASSPRTGGNNEQYF TGTGCCAGCAGCCCCCGGACAGGGGGCAACAACGAGCAGTACTTC
TRBD2 many TRBJ2-1 TRBV2 CATYWTSGVGLTQFF TGTGCCACCTATTGGACTAGCGGGGTCGGACTGACGCAGTTCTTC
NA many TRBJ1-1 TRBV27 CASSYSQSTEAFF TGTGCCAGCAGTTACAGCCAGTCCACTGAAGCTTTCTTT
TRBD2 many TRBJ2-1 TRBV7-9 CASSVLAGGPKQFF TGTGCCAGCAGCGTACTAGCGGGAGGGCCTAAGCAGTTCTTC
TRBD1 many TRBJ2-2 TRBV28 CASRGQGNTGELFF TGTGCCAGCAGGGGACAGGGGAACACCGGGGAGCTGTTTTTT
NA few TRBJ1-1 TRBV5-6 CATTKGLSHPTFF TGTGCCACCACAAAGGGACTTTCTCACCCCACTTTCTTT
TRBD1 many TRBJ2-3 TRBV19 CASSLGWDRGMNTQYF TGTGCCAGTAGCCTGGGATGGGACAGGGGGATGAATACGCAGTATTTT
TRBD2 NA TRBJ2-2 TRBV6-2/TRBV6-3 CASSMIGGGRTGELFF TGTGCCAGCAGTATGATCGGGGGCGGGAGGACGGGGGAGCTGTTTTTT
TRBD2 many TRBJ2-1 TRBV19 CASSPWGTSGRKSDNEQFF TGTGCCAGTAGTCCGTGGGGGACTAGCGGGAGGAAGAGCGACAATGAGCAGTTCTTC
NA many TRBJ1-3 TRBV12-3/TRBV12-4 CASSYSPGTSGNTIYF TGTGCCAGCAGTTATTCCCCCGGGACCTCTGGAAACACCATATATTTT
NA few TRBJ2-1 TRBV20-1 CSARDRAVSAEQFF TGCAGTGCTAGAGACCGGGCAGTGAGTGCTGAGCAGTTCTTC
NA many TRBJ1-6 TRBV30 CAWKLADNSPLHF TGTGCCTGGAAACTGGCAGATAATTCACCCCTCCACTTT